A selection of T cell receptor beta chains follows, all from one sample in a study of cytotoxic CD8 clonotypes in ibrutinib-treated CLL. Only in-frame clones appear in the TCRdb table, and some are missing; sequencing was by immunoSEQ multiplex PCR. This sample yields some 200,000 clones, of which around 70% are seen a single time; more than 4.5% belongs to the top ten. Sequenced here: PBMCs, sampled after 12 months of ibrutinib treatment. The receptors stem from a human donor with chronic lymphocytic leukemia. The conserved cysteine and the conserved F or W are not part of the CDR3 here. Fields, in order: V gene, CDR3 protein.

TRBV5-1 | ASSLGYGYT
TRBV5-1 | ASRLNSNYGYT
TRBV29-1 | SGRGQGAIKDEQF
TRBV9 | ASSRTGSGTEAF
TRBV2 | ASSERGASYEQY
TRBV5-1 | ASSLGTGQLAYGYT
TRBV9 | ASSAQSEVASPLH
TRBV7-6 | ASSGWASGRSGELF
TRBV7-9 | ASSLNLAVAVDTQY
TRBV6-6 | ASSSWPTLH
TRBV29-1 | SVHTGVTVQETQY
TRBV4-1 | ASSQDLIGGGNGYT
TRBV5-1 | ASSLVQGSSTDTQY
TRBV27 | ASTKTGRGANYGYT
TRBV6-1 | ASSERALQTGELF
TRBV28 | ASSKTVEAF
TRBV5-1 | ASSYDHSGTTDTQY
TRBV27 | ASSLLGTGYLEQY
TRBV7-8 | ASTSGGKAEAF
TRBV15 | ATGTPLRGELF
TRBV6-4 | ASSGEFPEKLF
TRBV28 | ASSFGASGDGTYEQY
TRBV5-1 | ASSSFGPGEQY
TRBV30 | AWNTGSSYEQY
TRBV19 | ASSLRTGINYGYT
TRBV19 | ASSSGQGKLGYT
TRBV6-6 | ASSDPTGSSYEQY
TRBV2 | ASSDPLLAGDQF
TRBV14 | ASSPYGPFEQY
TRBV7-2 | ASSLEQVTDTQY
TRBV5-1 | ASRAGASTDTQY
TRBV6-1 | ASTMPGSNEQY
TRBV6-5 | ASRADYGYT
TRBV23-1 | ASSPETAQARLTYEQY
TRBV12-5 | ASGRQGAPGQPQH
TRBV7-3 | ASRHTREAGNTIY
TRBV7-9 | ASSKRLAGGTDTQY
TRBV9 | ASSVGIHRDSPLH
TRBV19 | ASSVGQGANTEAF
TRBV6-5 | ASSSWTVWGYT
TRBV2 | ASIPILAPEFDTQY
TRBV19 | ASSAFIQGARGAF
TRBV11-1 | ASSSDRGISNYGYT
TRBV7-9 | ASSTRQGGSTGELF
TRBV19 | ASSSWDRYEQY
TRBV2 | AGPGLLSYNEQF
TRBV5-5 | ASSSPGNYNEQF
TRBV4-2 | ASSQTGANVLT
TRBV18 | ASSSTVKEKTQY
TRBV5-1 | ASSLGGLYGYT
TRBV2 | ASTLGRVNTGELF
TRBV5-6 | ASSFLAGSTDTQY
TRBV6-5 | ASRRDTSRPDTQY
TRBV12-5 | ASGFGTEAF
TRBV30 | AWSVPILAGGPYGELF
TRBV29-1 | VGGEFGNTIY